The 22 T cell receptor beta chains below come from one sample, sequenced in a study of technical replicates of blood from a few donors. Method: immunoSEQ multiplex PCR; TCRdb's copy keeps in-frame clones and lacks some. Of nearly 70,000 clones in the sample, 85% to 95% were seen once. Sequencing input: T cells isolated from PBMCs. These receptors all stem from a human donor in good health.

This chain uses TRBV13 with TRBJ2-7; no clear D. Germline V lookup: CDR1 PRHDT, CDR2 FYEKMQ (reference sequence). Trimming cost V 0 bases and J 2 bases, with 8 bases left between them. The CDR3 has 14 amino acids. The CDR3 here is CASSLGDIAYEQYF. The DNA of the CDR3 is TGTGCCAGCAGCTTAGGAGACATAGCCTACGAGCAGTACTTC.

This chain connects TRBV5-1 to TRBJ1-2; D might be TRBD1 (6 bases). Germline V gene lookup returns CDR1 SGHRS and CDR2 YFSETQ. Trimming left V 1 base short and J 2 bases short, with 9 bases between. The CDR3 sequence is 14 residues long. The CDR3: CASSLFQGNYGYTF. CDR3 bases: TGCGCCAGCAGCTTGTTTCAGGGGAACTATGGCTACACCTTC.

CDR3 sequence (DNA): TGTGCCAGCAGCCTCGAGACAGGGTCTTGGAGAGCTTTCTTT. As protein: CASSLETGSWRAFF. The genes are TRBV5-5 and TRBJ1-1; 7 positions agree with TRBD1. With V trimmed by 4 bases and J by 10 bases, 13 bases remained unmatched. This CDR3 has 14 amino acids. The germline gives CDR1 SGHKS, CDR2 YYEKEE (reference sequence).

This chain uses TRBV7-8 with TRBJ2-7, with TRBD1 as a possible D gene (5 bases). This CDR3 has 19 residues. The germline V gene encodes CDR1 SGHVS and CDR2 FQNEAQ. The V gene lost 3 bases and the J gene lost 7 bases, with 31 bases spanning the gap. CDR3 in DNA: TGTGCCAGCAGCTTCTCCGACCCTCCCAATGGGGCTGGTTCGGGTGAGCAGTACTTC. This sequence encodes CASSFSDPPNGAGSGEQYF.

The chain couples TRBV9 to TRBJ2-1; perhaps TRBD2 as D (6 bases). The CDR3 loop spans 15 amino acids. In germline, CDR1 is SGDLS, CDR2 YYNGEE. V was pared by 3 bases and J by 4 bases, with 14 bases between. CDR3 protein: CASSGSSVLYNEQFF. Here the CDR3 DNA reads TGTGCCAGCAGCGGTTCTAGCGTCCTATACAATGAGCAGTTCTTC.

The rearrangement uses TRBV18 and TRBJ1-1; tentative D call: TRBD1 (5 bases). The CDR3 has 16 amino acids. Germline CDR1 KGHSH, CDR2 LQKENI. Between the trimmed V and J ends, which lost 5 bases and 0 bases, there was a span of 16 bases. CDR3 residues: CASSMGQGTMNTEAFF. As DNA, the CDR3 is TGTGCCAGCTCAATGGGCCAGGGCACCATGAACACTGAAGCTTTCTTT. Full variable domain (remainder filled in from reference TRBV18 and TRBJ1-1): NAGVMQNPRHLVRRRGQEARLRCSPMKGHSHVYWYRQLPEEGLKFMVYLQKENIIDESGMPKERFSAEFPKEGPSILRIQQVVRGDSAAYFCASSMGQGTMNTEAFFGQGTRLTVV.

The V and J genes are TRBV10-3 and TRBJ2-2; TRBD1 matches at 7 bases. V lost 8 bases to trimming and J lost 3 bases; unmatched junction nucleotides: 6. Germline CDR1 and CDR2: ENHRY and SYGVKD. The CDR3 is 14 amino acids. The CDR3 DNA sequence: TGTGCCATCGGGCCCCAGGGGGACACCGGGGAGCTGTTTTTT. Protein product: CAIGPQGDTGELFF.

A single count supports this clone. The CDR3 spells CASTNGQGTNTEAFF. CDR3 nucleotides: TGTGCCAGCACGAACGGACAGGGAACGAACACTGAAGCTTTCTTT. J is TRBJ1-1 and V is TRBV7-8; TRBD1 aligns across 8 bases. The CDR3 sequence is 15 residues long. The V gene end was trimmed by 7 bases and the J gene end by 1 base; junction bases not matched to a gene: 8. In germline, CDR1 is SGHVS, CDR2 FQNEAQ.

This chain links TRBV30 with TRBJ2-1; possibly TRBD2 for D (5 bases). The CDR3 totals 13 residues. V was pared by 3 bases and J by 7 bases, with 13 bases between. Germline V gene lookup returns CDR1 GTSNPN and CDR2 SVGIG (reference sequence). The CDR3 coding sequence is TGTGCCTGGAGCCCCGGGATTCTGAATGAGCAGTTCTTC. It is translated as CAWSPGILNEQFF.

The rearrangement links TRBV7-6 to TRBJ1-2; D is undetermined. Germline V gene lookup returns CDR1 SGHVS and CDR2 FNYEAQ. This CDR3 spans 13 amino acids. V shed 3 bases and J shed 3 bases, with 8 bases lying between them. CDR3 in amino acids: CASSFARHYGYTF. The CDR3 region has the DNA TGTGCCAGCAGCTTTGCCAGGCACTATGGCTACACCTTC.

CDR3 bases: TGTGCCAAACTAGCGGGAGACGGCAATGAGCAGTTCTTC. This encodes CAKLAGDGNEQFF. The chain recombines TRBV30 with TRBJ2-1; 11 bases agree with TRBD2. The CDR3 runs to 13 residues. Germline-derived CDR1 and CDR2 are GTSNPN and SVGIG (reference sequence). The V segment lost 8 bases and the J segment 6 bases; nucleotides outside the gene matches: 6.

The chain uses TRBV9 and TRBJ1-1; no reliable D call. The CDR3 sequence is 14 residues long. V lost 2 bases to trimming and J lost 4 bases, with 12 bases between them. Germline lookup yields CDR1 SGDLS and CDR2 YYNGEE. In nucleotides, the CDR3 is TGTGCCAGCAGCGTCTCGGGAGATGGCACTGAAGCTTTCTTT. The encoded protein is CASSVSGDGTEAFF.

The chain carries TRBV9 and TRBJ2-1; D not certain. In germline, CDR1 is SGDLS, CDR2 YYNGEE. Trimming stripped 0 bases from V and 7 bases from J, with 8 bases between. The CDR3 runs to 13 residues. CDR3 sequence: CASSVASRNEQFF. CDR3 DNA sequence: TGTGCCAGCAGCGTAGCTAGTCGTAATGAGCAGTTCTTC.

This clone occurred once. The rearrangement links TRBV10-3 to TRBJ1-2, with TRBD1 matching over 8 bases. V lost 6 bases and J lost 4; bases outside the gene matches: 13. CDR3 length: 16 amino acids. The germline gives CDR1 ENHRY, CDR2 SYGVKD. CDR3: CAISPIPGQETYGYTF. For the CDR3, the DNA is TGTGCCATCAGCCCTATCCCGGGACAGGAAACCTATGGCTACACCTTC.

This chain links TRBV7-2 with TRBJ2-1, with 9 bases matching TRBD2. V gave up 1 base and J gave up 7 bases; unmatched junction bases: 8. The CDR3 extends over 16 amino acids. CDR1 is SGHTA, CDR2 FQGNSA, per germline. The DNA for the CDR3 is TGTGCCAGCAGCTTAGTTTTGTTAGCGGGAGTGAATGAGCAGTTCTTC. This codes for CASSLVLLAGVNEQFF.

This clone occurred a few times. The chain employs TRBV30 and TRBJ1-2, with D perhaps matching TRBD1 (6 bases). Trimming removed 1 base from V and 10 bases from J, with 13 bases in between. The germline CDR1 and CDR2 sequences are GTSNPN and SVGIG (reference sequence). The CDR3 covers 12 residues. This CDR3 is CAWSGGQGTYTF. The CDR3 DNA sequence: TGTGCCTGGAGTGGTGGCCAGGGGACCTACACCTTC.

This clone appeared a single time. The rearrangement uses TRBV30 and TRBJ1-1; 8 positions match TRBD1. The CDR3 has 15 residues. V was clipped by 3 bases and J by 2 bases; unmatched bases: 8. Germline V lookup: CDR1 GTSNPN, CDR2 SVGIG (reference sequence). This CDR3 is CAWSVDREENTEAFF. The DNA of the CDR3 is TGTGCCTGGAGCGTGGACAGGGAGGAAAACACTGAAGCTTTCTTT.

This clone showed up just once. CDR3 sequence: CASFRGDPGVGELFF. The DNA of the CDR3 is TGTGCCAGCTTCAGGGGGGACCCTGGGGTCGGGGAGCTGTTTTTT. V gene TRBV6-5 combines with J gene TRBJ2-2; maybe TRBD1 (7 bases). The CDR3 is 15 residues long. Trimming shortened V by 8 bases and J by 7 bases, and 20 bases separated the two germline ends. Germline V CDR1 and CDR2: MNHEY, SVGAGI.

The chain has TRBV29-1 and TRBJ2-7; 8 positions match TRBD2. The germline CDR1 and CDR2 sequences are SQVTM and ANQGSEA. V dropped 4 bases and J dropped 6; count of bases not matched to a gene: 11. The CDR3 totals 14 residues. The CDR3 loop reads CSVVLGAGAREQYF. The CDR3 coding sequence is TGCAGCGTTGTGTTAGGAGCGGGAGCACGCGAGCAGTACTTC.

The chain uses TRBV6-5 and TRBJ2-1; D gene uncertain. V lost 0 bases to trimming and J lost 7 bases, with 10 bases between them. Germline-derived CDR1 and CDR2 are MNHEY and SVGAGI. CDR3 length: 14 residues. For the CDR3, the DNA is TGTGCCAGCAGTTACTCGATCGAGTCAAATGAGCAGTTCTTC. Protein: CASSYSIESNEQFF.

The chain recombines TRBV7-3 with TRBJ2-1; D possibly corresponds to TRBD2 (6 bases). The CDR3 contains 14 residues. CDR1 and CDR2 from the germline V gene are SGHTA and FQGTGA. Between the trimmed V and J ends, which lost 3 bases and 0 bases, there was a span of 6 bases. The CDR3 is CASSFSGSYNEQFF. CDR3 nucleotide sequence: TGTGCCAGCAGCTTTAGCGGCTCCTACAATGAGCAGTTCTTC.

V gene TRBV2 combines with J gene TRBJ2-1, with 8 bases fitting TRBD2. The CDR3 totals 15 residues. The germline V gene has CDR1 SNHLY and CDR2 FYNNEI. V dropped 0 bases and J dropped 9; count of bases not matched to a gene: 7. This chain's CDR3 is CASSEALAAYREQFF. CDR3 DNA sequence: TGTGCCAGCAGTGAAGCACTAGCGGCCTATCGTGAGCAGTTCTTC.